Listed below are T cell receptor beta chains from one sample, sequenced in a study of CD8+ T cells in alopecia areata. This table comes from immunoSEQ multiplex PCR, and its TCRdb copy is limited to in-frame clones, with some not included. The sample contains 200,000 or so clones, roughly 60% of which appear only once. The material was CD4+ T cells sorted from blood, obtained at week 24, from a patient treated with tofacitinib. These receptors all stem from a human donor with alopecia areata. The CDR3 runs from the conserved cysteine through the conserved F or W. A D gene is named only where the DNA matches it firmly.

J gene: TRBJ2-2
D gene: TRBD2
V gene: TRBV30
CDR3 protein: CAWKRGTAGELFF

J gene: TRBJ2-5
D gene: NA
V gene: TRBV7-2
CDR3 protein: CASSLARKETQYF

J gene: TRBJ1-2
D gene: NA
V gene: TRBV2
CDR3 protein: CASSVQGLYGYTF

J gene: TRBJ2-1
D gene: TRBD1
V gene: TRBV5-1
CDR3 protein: CASSLGQGSSYNEQFF

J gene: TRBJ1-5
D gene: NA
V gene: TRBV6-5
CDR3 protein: CASSYTGNQPQHF

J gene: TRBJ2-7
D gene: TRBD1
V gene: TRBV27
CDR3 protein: CASSLSGQGVYEQYF

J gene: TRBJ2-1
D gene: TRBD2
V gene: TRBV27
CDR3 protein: CASHSVGLAGGKQFF

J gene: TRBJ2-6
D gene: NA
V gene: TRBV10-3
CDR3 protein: CAISGSGANVLTF

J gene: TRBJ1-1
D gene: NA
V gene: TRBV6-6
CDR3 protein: CASSMGAEAFF

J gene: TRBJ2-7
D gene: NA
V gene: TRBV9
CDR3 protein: CASSVSSAVPYEQYF

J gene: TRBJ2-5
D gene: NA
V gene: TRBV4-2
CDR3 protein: CASSPGTSETQYF

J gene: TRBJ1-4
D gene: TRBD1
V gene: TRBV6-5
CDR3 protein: CASSYRRQGTNEKLFF

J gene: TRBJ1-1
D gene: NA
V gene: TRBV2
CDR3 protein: CASSELGGGAFF

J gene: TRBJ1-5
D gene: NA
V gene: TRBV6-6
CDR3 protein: CASNRQSNQPQHF